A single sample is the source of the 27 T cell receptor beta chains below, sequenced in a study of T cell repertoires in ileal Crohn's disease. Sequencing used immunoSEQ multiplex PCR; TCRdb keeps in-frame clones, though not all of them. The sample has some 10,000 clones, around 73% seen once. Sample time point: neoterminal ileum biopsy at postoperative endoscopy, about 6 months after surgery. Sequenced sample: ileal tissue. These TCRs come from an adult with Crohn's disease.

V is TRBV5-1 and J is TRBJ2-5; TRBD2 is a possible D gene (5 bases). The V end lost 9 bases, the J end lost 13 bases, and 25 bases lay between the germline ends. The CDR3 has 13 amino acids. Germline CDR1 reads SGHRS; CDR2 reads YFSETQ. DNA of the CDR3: TGCGCCACCTCCCTAGGGTCCGCGACTAACATGTACTTC. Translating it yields CATSLGSATNMYF.

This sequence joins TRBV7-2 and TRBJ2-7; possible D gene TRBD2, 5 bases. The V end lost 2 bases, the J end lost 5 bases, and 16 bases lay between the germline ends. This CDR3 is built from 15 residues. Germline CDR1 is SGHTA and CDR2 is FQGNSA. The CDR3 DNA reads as TGTGCCAGCAGCTTATCTCAATCCGGGATGAACGAGCAGTACTTC. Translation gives CASSLSQSGMNEQYF.

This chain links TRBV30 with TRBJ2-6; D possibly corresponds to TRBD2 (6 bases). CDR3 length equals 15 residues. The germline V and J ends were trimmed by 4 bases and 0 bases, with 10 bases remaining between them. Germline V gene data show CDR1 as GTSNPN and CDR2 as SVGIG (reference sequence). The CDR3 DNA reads TGTGCCTGGACTCTCGGGGGCTCTGGGGCCAACGTCCTGACTTTC. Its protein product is CAWTLGGSGANVLTF.

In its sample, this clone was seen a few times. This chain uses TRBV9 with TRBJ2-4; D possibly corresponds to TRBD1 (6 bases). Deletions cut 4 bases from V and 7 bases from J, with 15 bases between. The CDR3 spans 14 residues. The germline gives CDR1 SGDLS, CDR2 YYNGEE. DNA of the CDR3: TGTGCCAGCAGCCCACAGGGATTAAGTAACATTCAGTACTTC. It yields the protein CASSPQGLSNIQYF.

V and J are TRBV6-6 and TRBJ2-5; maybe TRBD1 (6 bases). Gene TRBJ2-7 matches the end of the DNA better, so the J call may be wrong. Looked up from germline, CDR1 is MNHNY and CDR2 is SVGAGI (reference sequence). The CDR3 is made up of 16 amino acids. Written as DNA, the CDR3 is TGTGCCAGCAGTTCCATCGGACAGCGGCTATCCTACGAGCAGTACTTC. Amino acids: CASSSIGQRLSYEQYF.

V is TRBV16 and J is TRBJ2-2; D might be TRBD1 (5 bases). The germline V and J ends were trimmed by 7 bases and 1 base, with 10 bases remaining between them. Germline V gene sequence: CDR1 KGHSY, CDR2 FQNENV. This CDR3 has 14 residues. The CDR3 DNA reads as TGTGCCAGCACCAAGGGGCGGAACACCGGGGAGCTGTTTTTT. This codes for CASTKGRNTGELFF.

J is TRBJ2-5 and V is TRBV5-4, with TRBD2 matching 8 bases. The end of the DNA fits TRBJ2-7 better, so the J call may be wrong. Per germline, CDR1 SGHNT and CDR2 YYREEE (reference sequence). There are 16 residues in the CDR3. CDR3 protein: CASSLDPGGALGEQYF. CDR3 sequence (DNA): TGTGCCAGCAGCCTGGATCCGGGGGGGGCTCTAGGCGAGCAGTACTTC.

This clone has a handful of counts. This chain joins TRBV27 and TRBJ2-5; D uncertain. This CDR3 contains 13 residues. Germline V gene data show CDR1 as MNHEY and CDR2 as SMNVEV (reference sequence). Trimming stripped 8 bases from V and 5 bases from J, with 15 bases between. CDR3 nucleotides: TGTGCCAGCCGTGCTTCTGCGTTGGAGACCCAGTACTTC. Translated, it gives CASRASALETQYF.

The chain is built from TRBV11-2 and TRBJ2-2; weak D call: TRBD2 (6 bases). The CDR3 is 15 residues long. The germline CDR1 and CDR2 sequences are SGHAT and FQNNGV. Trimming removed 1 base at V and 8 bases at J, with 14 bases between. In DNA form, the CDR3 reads TGTGCCAGCAGCTTAGTAATGTCCGGGGGAGGGGAGCTGTTTTTT. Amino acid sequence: CASSLVMSGGGELFF.

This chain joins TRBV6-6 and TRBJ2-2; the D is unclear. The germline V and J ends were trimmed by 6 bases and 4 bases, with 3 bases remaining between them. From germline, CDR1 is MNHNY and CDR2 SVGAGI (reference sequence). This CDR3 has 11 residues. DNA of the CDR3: TGTGCCAGCAGCCGCACCGGGGAGCTGTTTTTT. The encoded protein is CASSRTGELFF.

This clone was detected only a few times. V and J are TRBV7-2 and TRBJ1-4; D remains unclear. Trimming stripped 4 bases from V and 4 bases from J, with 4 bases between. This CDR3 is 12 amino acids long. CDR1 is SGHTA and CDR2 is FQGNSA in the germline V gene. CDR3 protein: CASSSSNEKLFF. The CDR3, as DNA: TGTGCCAGCAGCTCTAGTAATGAAAAACTGTTTTTT.

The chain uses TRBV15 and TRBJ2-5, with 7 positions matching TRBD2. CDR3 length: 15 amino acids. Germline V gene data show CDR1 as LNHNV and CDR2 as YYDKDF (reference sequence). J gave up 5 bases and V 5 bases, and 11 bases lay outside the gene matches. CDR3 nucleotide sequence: TGTGCCACCAGCCCCCGGCGGGGGAGCGCGGAGACCCAGTACTTC. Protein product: CATSPRRGSAETQYF.

The CDR3 spells CASSLGTSETEQFF. The CDR3 DNA sequence: TGTGCCAGCAGTTTAGGGACTAGCGAAACTGAGCAGTTCTTC. The genes are TRBV28 and TRBJ2-1; 10 bases are shared with TRBD2. CDR3 length: 14 amino acids. The trim removed 2 bases at V and 9 bases at J, leaving 4 bases unmatched. Looked up from germline, CDR1 is MDHEN and CDR2 is SYDVKM.

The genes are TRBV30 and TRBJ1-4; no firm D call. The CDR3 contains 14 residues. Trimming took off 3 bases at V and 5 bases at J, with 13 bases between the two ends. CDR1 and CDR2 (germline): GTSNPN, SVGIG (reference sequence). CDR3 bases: TGTGCCTGGAGCCCGGGAGCCCTAAATGAAAAACTGTTTTTT. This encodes CAWSPGALNEKLFF.

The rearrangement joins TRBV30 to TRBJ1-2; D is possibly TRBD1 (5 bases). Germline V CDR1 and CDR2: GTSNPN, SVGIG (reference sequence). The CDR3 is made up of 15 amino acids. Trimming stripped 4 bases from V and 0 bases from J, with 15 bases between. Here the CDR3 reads CAWTTGPGANYGYTF. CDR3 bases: TGTGCCTGGACTACGGGACCGGGGGCTAACTATGGCTACACCTTC. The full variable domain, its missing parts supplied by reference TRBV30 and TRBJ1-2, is SQTIHQWPATLVQPVGSPLSLECTVEGTSNPNLYWYRQAAGRGLQLLFYSVGIGQISSEVPQNLSASRPQDRQFILSSKKLLLSDSGFYLCAWTTGPGANYGYTFGSGTRLTVV.

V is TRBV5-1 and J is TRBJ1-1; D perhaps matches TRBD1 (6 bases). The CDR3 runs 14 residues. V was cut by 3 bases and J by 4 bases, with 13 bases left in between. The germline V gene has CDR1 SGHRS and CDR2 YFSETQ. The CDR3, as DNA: TGCGCCAGCAGCTCCGAAACAGGGATCACTGAAGCTTTCTTT. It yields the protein CASSSETGITEAFF.

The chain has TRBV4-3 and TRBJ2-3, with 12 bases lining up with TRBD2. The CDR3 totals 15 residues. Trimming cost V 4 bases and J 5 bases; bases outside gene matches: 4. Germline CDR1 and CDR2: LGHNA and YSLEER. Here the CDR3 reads CASSLLLAGGDTQYF. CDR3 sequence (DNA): TGCGCCAGCAGCCTACTACTAGCGGGAGGAGATACGCAGTATTTT.

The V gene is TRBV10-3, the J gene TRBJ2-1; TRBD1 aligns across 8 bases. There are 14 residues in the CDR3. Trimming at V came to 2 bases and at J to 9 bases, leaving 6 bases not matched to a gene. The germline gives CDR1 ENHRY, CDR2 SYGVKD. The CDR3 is CAISERGQAREQFF. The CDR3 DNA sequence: TGTGCCATCAGTGAGAGGGGACAGGCCCGTGAGCAGTTCTTC.

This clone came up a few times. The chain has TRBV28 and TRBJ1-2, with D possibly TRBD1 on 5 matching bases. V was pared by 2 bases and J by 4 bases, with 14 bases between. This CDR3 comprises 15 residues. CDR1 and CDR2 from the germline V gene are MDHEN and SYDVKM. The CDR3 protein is CASSLGPGRPYGYTF. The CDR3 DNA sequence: TGTGCCAGCAGTTTAGGTCCAGGGCGACCCTATGGCTACACCTTC.

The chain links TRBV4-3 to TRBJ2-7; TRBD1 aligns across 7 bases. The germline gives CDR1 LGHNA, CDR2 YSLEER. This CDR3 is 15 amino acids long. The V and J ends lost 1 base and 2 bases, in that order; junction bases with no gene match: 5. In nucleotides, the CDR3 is TGCGCCAGCAGCCAAGCATGGACAGGTCCCTACGAGCAGTACTTC. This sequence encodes CASSQAWTGPYEQYF.

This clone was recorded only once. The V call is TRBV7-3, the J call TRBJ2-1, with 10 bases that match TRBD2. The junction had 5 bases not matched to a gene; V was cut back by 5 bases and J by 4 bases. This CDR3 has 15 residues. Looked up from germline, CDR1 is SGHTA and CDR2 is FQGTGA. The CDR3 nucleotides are TGTGCCAGCAGCCTCGGGACTAGCGCGTACAATGAGCAGTTCTTC. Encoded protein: CASSLGTSAYNEQFF.

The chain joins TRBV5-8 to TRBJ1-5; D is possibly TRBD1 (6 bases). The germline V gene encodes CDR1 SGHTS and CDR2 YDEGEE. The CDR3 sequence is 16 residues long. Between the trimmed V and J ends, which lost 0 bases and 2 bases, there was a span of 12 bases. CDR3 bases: TGTGCCAGCAGCTTGGTAGGGGCAGGGGGCAATCAGCCCCAGCATTTT. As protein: CASSLVGAGGNQPQHF.

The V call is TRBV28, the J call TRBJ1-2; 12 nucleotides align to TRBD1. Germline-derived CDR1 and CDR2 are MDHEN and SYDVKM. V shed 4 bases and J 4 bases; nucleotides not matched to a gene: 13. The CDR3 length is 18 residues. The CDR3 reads CASSSPGTGGKGGYGYTF. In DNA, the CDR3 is TGTGCCAGCAGTTCCCCCGGGACAGGGGGCAAGGGCGGCTATGGCTACACCTTC.

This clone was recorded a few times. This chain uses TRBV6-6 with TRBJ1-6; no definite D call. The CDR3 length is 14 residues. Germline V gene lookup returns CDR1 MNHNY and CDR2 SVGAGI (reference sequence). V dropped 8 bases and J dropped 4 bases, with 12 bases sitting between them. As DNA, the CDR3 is TGTGCCAGCGTTTTGACGGGTTATAATTCACCCCTCCACTTT. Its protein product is CASVLTGYNSPLHF.

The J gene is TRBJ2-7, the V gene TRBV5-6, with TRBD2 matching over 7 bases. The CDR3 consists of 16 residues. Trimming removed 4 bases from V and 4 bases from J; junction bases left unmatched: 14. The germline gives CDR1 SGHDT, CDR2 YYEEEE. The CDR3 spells CASSATAGLVGYEQYF. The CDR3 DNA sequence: TGTGCCAGCAGCGCAACCGCTGGACTAGTGGGTTACGAGCAGTACTTC.

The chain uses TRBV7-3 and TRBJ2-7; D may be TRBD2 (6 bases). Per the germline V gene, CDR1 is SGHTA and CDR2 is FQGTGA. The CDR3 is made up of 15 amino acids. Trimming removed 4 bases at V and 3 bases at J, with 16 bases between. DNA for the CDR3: TGTGCCAGCAGCTCCAACCCGGGAGAGAACTACGAGCAGTACTTC. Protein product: CASSSNPGENYEQYF.

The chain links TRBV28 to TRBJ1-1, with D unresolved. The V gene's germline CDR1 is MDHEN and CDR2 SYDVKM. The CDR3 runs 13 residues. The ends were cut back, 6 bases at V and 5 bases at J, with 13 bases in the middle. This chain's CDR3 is CASRPMSPTEAFF. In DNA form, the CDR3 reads TGTGCCAGCAGACCAATGAGCCCGACTGAAGCTTTCTTT.